This TCR beta chain was captured in a study of shared clonotypes between healthy human individuals. Study-wide findings and caveats: All-four-donor shared clonotypes had higher generation probabilities than non-shared clonotypes did. Clonotype sharing across a few donors was observed for around 4.8% of naive CD4 clonotypes.

CDR3 length: 17 residues. Germline CDR1 is SSHAT and CDR2 is FNYEAQ (reference sequence). Produced via immunoSEQ multiplex PCR; TCRdb's table is partial and in-frame only. Of about 1 million clones listed, about 75% were seen once; the top ten hold approximately 1.3%. Memory CD4+ cells were the fraction left after CD45RA+ naive selection. This clone has more than one count but fewer than ten. Its antigen is unidentified. One end of the junction does not line up with germline, which may come from a read error. This TCR was sampled from a man aged 18 to 30 in good health. V is TRBV7-7 and J is TRBJ2-3; TRBD2 matches 9 bases. The sample consisted of memory CD4+ T cells sorted from blood. Subset meaning: CD45RA-negative fraction. The CDR3 DNA sequence: TGTGCTAGCAGCTTAACCGGAGCGGGAGGAATCCCAGATACGCAGTATTTT. This encodes CASSLTGAGGIPDTQYF.